The clone carrying this T cell receptor beta chain was seen just once. The CDR3 sequence is 16 residues long. Germline-derived CDR1 and CDR2 are SGHDT and YYEEEE. Trimming removed 4 bases at V and 1 base at J, with 15 bases between. The data belong to a study of blood T cell repertoires in COVID-19. Study details: Both acute and convalescent COVID-19 samples were obtained from the United States, Italy and Spain. PBMCs, B-cell-depleted T cells, or T cells provided the cDNA or gDNA that made up the material.

Libraries were prepared by immunoSEQ multiplex PCR; TCRdb keeps only in-frame clonotypes and omits some of them. The sample has more than 300,000 clones; around 89% are singletons. The chain joins TRBV5-6 to TRBJ2-1; maybe TRBD1 (6 bases). Sequenced: peripheral blood. The receptor's source is a woman aged 30 to 39 with COVID-19, enrolled during active disease. In nucleotides, the CDR3 is TGTGCCAGCAGCCCAGGGGTTGTAGGGTCCTACAATGAGCAGTTCTTC. This encodes CASSPGVVGSYNEQFF.